The present TCR beta chain was sequenced within a study of T cell repertoires in cytomegalovirus infection. One entry per CDR3 protein, called by TCRdb with MiXCR from the reads. The sample shows some 940,000 distinct CDR3 sequences, about a third of them seen only once. This clonotype was seen a handful of times. Its antigen remains unidentified. One end of the junction varies from germline; a read error may be responsible. CDR3 length: 14 amino acids. Sequenced here: cultured CD8+ T cells from PBMCs, sampled from culture after CMV antigen stimulation. The TCR was taken from a human donor in good health (CMV status not recorded). Some clones in this sample may be carry-over from other donors' samples. The V call is TRBV12-3 or TRBV12-4, the J call TRBJ2-1, with D perhaps matching TRBD1 or TRBD2 (5 bases each). The CDR3 reads CASTYEGNYNEQFF. The CDR3 coding sequence is TGTGCTAGCACCTATGAGGGGAACTACAATGAGCAGTTCTTC.